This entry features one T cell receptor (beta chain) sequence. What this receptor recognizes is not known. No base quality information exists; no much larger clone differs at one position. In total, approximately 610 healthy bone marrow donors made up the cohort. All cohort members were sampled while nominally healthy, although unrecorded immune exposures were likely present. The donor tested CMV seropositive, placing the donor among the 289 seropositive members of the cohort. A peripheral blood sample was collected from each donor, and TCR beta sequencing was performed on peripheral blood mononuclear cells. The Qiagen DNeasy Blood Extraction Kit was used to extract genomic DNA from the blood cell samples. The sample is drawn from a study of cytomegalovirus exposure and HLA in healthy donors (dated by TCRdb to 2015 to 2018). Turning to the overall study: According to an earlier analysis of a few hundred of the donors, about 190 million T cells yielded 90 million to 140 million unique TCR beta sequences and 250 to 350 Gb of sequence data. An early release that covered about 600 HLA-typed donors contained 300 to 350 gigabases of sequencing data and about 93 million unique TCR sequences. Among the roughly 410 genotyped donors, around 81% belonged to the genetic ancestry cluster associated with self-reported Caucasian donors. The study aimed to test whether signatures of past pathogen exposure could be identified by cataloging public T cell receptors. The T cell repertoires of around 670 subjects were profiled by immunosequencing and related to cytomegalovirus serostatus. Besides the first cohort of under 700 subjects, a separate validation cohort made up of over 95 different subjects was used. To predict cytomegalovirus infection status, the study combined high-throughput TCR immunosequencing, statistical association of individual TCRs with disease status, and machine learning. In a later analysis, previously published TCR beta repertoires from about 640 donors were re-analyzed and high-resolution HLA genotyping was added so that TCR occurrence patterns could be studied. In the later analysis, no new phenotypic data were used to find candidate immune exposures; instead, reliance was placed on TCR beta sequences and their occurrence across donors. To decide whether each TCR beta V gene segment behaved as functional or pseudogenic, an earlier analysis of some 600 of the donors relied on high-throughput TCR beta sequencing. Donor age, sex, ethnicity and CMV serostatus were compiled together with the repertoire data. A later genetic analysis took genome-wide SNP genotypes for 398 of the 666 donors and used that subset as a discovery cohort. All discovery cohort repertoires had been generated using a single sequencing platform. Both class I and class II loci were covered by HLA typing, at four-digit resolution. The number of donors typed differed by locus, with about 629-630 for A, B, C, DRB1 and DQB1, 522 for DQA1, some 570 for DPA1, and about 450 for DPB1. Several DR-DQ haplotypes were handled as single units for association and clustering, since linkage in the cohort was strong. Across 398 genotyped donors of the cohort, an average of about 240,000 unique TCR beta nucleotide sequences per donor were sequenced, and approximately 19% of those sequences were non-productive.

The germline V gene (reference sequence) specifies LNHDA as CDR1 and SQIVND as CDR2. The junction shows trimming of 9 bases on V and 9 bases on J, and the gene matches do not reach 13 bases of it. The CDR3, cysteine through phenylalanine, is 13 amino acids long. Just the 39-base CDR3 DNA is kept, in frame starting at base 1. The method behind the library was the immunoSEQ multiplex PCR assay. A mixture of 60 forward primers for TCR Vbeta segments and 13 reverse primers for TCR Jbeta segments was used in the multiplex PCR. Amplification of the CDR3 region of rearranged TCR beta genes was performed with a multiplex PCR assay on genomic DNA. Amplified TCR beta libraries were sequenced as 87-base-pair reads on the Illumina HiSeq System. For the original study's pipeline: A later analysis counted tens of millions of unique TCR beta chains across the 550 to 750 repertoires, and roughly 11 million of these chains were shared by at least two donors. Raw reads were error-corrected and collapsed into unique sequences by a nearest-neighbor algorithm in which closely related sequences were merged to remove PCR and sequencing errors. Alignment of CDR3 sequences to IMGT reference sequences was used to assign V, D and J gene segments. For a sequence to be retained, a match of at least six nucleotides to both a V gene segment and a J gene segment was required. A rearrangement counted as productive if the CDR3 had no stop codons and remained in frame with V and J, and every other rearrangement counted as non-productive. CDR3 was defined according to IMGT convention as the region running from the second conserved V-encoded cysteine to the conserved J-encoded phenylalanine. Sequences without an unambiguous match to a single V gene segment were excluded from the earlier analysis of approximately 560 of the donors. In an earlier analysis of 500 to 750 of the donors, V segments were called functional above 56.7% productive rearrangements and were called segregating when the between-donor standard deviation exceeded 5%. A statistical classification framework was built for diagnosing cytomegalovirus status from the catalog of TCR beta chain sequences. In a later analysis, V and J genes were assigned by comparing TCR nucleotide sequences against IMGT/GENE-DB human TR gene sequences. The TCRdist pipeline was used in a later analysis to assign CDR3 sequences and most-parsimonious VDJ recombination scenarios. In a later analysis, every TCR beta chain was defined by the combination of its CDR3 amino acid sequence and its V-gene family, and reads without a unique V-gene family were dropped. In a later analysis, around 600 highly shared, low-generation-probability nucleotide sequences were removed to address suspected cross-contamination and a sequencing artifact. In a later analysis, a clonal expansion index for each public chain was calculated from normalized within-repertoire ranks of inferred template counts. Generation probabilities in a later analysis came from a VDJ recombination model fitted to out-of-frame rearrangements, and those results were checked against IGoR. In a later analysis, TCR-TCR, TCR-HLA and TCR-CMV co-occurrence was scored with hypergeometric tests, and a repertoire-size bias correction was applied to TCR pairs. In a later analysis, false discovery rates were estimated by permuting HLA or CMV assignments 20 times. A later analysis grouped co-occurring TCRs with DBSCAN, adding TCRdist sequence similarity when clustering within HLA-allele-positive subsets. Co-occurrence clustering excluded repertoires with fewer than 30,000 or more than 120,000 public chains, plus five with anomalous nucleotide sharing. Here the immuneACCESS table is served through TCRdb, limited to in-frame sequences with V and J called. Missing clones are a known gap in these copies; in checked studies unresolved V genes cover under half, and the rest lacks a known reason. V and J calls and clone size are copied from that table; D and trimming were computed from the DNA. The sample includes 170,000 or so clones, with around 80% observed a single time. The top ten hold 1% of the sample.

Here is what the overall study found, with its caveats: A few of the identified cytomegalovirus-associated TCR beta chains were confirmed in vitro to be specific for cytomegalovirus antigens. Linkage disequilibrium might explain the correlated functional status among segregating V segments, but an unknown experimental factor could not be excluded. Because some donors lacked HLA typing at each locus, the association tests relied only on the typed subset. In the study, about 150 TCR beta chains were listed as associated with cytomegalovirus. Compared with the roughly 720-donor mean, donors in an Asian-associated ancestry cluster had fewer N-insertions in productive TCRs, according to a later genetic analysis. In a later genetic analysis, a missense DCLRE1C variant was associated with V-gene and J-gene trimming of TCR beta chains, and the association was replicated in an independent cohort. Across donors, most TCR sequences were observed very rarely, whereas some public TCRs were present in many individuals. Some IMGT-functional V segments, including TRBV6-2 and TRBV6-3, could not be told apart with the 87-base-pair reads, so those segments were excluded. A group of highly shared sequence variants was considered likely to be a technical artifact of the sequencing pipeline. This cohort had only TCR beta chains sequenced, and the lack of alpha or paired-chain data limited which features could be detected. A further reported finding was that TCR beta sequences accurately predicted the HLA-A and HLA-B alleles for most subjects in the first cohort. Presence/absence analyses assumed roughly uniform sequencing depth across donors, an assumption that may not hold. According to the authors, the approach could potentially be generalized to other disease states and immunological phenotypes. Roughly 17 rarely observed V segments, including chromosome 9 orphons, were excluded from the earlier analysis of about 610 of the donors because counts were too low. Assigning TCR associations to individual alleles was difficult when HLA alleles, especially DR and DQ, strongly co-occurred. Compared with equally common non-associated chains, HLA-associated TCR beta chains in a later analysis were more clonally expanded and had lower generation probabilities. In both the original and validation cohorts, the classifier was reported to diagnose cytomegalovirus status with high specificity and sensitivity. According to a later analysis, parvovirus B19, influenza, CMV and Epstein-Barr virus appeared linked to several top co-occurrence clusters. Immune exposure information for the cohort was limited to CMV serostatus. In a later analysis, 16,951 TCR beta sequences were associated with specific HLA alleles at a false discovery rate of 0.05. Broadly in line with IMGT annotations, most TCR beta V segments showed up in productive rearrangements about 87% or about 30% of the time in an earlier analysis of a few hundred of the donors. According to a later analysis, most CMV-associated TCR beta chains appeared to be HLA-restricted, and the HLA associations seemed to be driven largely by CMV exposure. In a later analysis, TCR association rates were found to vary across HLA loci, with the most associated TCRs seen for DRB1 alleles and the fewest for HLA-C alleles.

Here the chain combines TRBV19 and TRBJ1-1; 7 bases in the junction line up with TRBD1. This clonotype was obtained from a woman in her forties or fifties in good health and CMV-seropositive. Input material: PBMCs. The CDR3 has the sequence CASSIGTVPKAFF. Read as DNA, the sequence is TGTGCCAGCTCAATCGGGACAGTCCCAAAAGCTTTCTTT.